This T cell receptor (beta chain) emerged from a study of T cell responses to AZD1222 COVID-19 vaccine. Study results and limitations: Without day 14 samples, only post-peak T cell repertoires were studied.

Data came from immunoSEQ multiplex PCR; TCRdb stores just in-frame clones and leaves some out. The table has 85,000 to 130,000 clones, roughly 90% seen once. The sample holds one count of this clone. Its antigen remains unknown. V was pared by 6 bases and J by 8 bases, with 9 bases of the junction left unmatched. The CDR3 runs to 14 residues. From germline, CDR1 is SGHVS and CDR2 FQNEAQ. Here the sequenced sample was peripheral blood, taken on day 0 of AZD1222 vaccination. The clonotype comes from an adult in good health. The chain combines TRBV7-8 with TRBJ1-4, with 7 bases matching TRBD1. The CDR3 reads CASSNTGDWEKLFF. The CDR3 nucleotides read TGTGCCAGCAGTAATACAGGGGATTGGGAAAAACTGTTTTTT.